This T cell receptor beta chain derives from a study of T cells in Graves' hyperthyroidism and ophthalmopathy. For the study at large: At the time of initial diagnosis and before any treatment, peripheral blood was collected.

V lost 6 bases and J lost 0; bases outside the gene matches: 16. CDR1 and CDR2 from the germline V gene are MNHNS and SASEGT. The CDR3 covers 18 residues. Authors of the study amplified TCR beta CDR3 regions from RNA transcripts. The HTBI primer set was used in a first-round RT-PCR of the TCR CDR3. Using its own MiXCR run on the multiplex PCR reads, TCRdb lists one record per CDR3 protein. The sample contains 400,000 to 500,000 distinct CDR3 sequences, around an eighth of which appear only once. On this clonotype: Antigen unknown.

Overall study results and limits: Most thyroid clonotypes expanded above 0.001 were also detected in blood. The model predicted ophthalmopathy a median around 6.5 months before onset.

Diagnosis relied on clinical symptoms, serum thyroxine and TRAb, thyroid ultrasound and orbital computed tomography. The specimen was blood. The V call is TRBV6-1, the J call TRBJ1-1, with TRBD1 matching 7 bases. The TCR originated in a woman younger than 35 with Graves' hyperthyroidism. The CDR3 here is CASSPLPPTGSMNTEAFF. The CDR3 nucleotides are TGTGCCAGCAGCCCCCTTCCCCCGACAGGGTCCATGAACACTGAAGCTTTCTTT.